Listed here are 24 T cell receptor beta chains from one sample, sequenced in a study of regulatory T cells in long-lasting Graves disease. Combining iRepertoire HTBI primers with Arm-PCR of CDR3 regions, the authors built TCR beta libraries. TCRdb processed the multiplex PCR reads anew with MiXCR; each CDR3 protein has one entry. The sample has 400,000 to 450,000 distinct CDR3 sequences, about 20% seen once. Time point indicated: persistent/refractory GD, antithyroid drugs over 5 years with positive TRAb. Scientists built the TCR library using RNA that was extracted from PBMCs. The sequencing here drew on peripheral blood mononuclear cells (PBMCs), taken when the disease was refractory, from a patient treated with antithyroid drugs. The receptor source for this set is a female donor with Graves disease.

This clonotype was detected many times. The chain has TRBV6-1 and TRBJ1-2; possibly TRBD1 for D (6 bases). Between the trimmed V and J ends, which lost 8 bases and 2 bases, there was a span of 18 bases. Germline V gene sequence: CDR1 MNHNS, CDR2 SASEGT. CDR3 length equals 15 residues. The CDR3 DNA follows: TGTGCCAGCCTTAAGCAGGGGCGCAGGAACTATGGCTACACCTTC. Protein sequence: CASLKQGRRNYGYTF.

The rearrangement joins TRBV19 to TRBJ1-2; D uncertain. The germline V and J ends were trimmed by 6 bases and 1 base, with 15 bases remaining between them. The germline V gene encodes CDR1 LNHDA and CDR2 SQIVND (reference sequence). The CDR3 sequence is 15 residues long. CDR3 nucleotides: TGTGCCAGTAGCCCCGGAGTTGTGGTTAACTATGGCTACACCTTC. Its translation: CASSPGVVVNYGYTF. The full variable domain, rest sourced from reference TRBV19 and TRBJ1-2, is DGGITQSPKYLFRKEGQNVTLSCEQNLNHDAMYWYRQDPGQGLRLIYYSQIVNDFQKGDIAEGYSVSREKKESFPLTVTSAQKNPTAFYLCASSPGVVVNYGYTFGSGTRLTVV.

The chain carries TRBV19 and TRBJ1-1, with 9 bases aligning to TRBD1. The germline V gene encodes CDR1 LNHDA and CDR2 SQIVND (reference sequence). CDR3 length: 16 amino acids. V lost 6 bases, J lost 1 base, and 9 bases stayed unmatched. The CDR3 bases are TGTGCCAGTAGAGCACAGGGGGCATTAGGGAACACTGAAGCTTTCTTT. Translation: CASRAQGALGNTEAFF.

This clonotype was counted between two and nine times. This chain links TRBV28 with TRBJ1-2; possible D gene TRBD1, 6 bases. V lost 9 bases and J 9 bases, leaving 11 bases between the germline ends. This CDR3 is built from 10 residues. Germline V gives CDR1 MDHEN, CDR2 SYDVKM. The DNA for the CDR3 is TGTGCCAGTTTACGGGGGCGCTACACCTTC. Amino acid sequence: CASLRGRYTF.

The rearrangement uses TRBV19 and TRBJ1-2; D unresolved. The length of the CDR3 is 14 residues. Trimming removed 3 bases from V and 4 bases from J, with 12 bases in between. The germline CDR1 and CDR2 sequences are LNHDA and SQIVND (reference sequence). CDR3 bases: TGTGCCAGTAGTATTGCGGGGATCGGCTATGGCTACACCTTC. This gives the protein CASSIAGIGYGYTF. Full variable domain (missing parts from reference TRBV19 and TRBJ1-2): DGGITQSPKYLFRKEGQNVTLSCEQNLNHDAMYWYRQDPGQGLRLIYYSQIVNDFQKGDIAEGYSVSREKKESFPLTVTSAQKNPTAFYLCASSIAGIGYGYTFGSGTRLTVV.

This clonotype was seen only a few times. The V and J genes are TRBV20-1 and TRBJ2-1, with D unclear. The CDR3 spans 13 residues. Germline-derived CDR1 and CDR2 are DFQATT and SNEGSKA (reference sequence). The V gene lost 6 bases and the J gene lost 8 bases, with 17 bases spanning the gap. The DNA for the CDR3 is TGCAGTGCGGACCCGATGTACGAGGATGAGCAGTTCTTC. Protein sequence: CSADPMYEDEQFF.

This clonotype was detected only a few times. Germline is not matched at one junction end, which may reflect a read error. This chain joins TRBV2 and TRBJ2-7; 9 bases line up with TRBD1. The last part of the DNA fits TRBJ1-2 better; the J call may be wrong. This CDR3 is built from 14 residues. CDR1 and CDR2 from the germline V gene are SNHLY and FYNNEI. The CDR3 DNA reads TGTGCCAGCAGTGAAATGGGACAGGGCTATGACTACACCTTC. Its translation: CASSEMGQGYDYTF.

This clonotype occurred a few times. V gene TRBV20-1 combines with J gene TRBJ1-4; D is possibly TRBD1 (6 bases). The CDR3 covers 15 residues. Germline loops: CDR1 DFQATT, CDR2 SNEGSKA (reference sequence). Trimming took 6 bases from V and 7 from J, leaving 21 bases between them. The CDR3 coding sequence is TGCAGTGCCCCCTGGTGGGACACTCAAACTGAAAAACTGTTTTTT. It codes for CSAPWWDTQTEKLFF.

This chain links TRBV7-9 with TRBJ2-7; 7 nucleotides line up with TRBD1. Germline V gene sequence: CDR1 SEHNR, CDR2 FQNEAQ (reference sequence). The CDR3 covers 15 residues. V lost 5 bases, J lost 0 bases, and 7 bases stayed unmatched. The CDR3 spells CASSVDRASSYEQYF. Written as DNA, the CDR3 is TGTGCCAGCAGCGTCGACAGGGCCAGCTCCTACGAGCAGTACTTC.

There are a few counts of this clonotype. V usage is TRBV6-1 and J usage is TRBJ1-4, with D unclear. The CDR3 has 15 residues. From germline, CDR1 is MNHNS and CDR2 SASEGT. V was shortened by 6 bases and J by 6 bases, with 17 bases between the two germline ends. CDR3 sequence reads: CASRTLHLEDEKLFF. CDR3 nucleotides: TGTGCCAGCAGAACCTTACACCTAGAAGATGAAAAACTGTTTTTT.

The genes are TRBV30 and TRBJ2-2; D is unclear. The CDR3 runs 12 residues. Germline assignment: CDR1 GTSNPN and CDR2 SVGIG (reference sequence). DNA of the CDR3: TGTGCTGGCGGCACGTTCACCGGGGAGCTGTTTTTT. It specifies CAGGTFTGELFF.

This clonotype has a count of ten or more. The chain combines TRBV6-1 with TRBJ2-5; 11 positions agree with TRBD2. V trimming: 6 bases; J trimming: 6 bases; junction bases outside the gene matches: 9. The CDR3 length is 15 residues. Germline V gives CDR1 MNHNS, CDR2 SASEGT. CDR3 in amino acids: CASRDTSGSGKTQYF. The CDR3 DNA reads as TGTGCCAGCAGAGATACTAGCGGGAGTGGGAAGACCCAGTACTTC.

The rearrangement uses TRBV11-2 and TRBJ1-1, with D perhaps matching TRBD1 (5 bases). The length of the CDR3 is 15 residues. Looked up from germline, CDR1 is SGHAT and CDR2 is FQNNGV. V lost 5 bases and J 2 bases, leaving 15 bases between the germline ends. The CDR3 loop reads CASSLGTIINTEAFF. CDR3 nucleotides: TGTGCCAGCAGCCTAGGGACTATCATTAACACTGAAGCTTTCTTT.

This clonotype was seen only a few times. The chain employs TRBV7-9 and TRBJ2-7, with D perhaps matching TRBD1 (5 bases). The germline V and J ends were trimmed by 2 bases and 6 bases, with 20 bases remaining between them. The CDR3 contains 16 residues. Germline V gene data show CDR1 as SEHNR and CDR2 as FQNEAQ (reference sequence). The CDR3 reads CASSLYIGALGGEQYF. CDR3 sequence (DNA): TGTGCCAGCAGCTTATATATTGGGGCTCTCGGCGGCGAGCAGTACTTC. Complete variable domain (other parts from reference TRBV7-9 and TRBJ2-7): DTGVSQNPRHKITKRGQNVTFRCDPISEHNRLYWYRQTLGQGPEFLTYFQNEAQLEKSRLLSDRFSAERPKGSFSTLEIQRTEQGDSAMYLCASSLYIGALGGEQYFGPGTRLTVT.

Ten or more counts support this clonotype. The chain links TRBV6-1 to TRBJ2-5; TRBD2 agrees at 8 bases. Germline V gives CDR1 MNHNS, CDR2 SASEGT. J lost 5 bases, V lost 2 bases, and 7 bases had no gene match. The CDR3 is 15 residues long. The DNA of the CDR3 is TGTGCCAGCAGTGAAAGCGGGAGAACGTGGGAGACCCAGTACTTC. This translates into CASSESGRTWETQYF.

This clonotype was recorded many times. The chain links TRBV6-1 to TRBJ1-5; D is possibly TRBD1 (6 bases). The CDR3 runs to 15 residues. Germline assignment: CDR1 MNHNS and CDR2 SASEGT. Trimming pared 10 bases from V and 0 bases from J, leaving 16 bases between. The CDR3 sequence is CATTRDNYSNQPQHF. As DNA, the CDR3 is TGTGCCACCACGCGGGACAATTATAGCAATCAGCCCCAGCATTTT.

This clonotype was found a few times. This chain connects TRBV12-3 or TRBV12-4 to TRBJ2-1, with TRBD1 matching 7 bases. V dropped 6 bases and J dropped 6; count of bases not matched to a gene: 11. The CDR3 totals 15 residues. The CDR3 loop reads CASSHSTGLGNEQFF. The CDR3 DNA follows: TGTGCCAGCAGCCATTCGACAGGGCTGGGCAATGAGCAGTTCTTC.

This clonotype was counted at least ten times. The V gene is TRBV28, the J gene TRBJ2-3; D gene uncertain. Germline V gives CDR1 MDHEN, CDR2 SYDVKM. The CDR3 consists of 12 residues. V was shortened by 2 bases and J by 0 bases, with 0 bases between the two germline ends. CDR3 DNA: TGTGCCAGCAGTTTAAGCACAGATACGCAGTATTTT. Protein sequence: CASSLSTDTQYF.

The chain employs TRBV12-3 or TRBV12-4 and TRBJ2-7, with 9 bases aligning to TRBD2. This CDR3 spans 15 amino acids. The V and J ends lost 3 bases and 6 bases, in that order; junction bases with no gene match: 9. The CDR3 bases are TGTGCCAGCAGTTTCCTTAGCGGGAGTCACGGCGAGCAGTACTTC. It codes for CASSFLSGSHGEQYF.

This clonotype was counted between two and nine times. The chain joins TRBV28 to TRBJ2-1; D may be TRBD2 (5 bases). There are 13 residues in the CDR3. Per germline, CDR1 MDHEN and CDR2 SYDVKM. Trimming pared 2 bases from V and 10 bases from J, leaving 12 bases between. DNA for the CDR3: TGTGCCAGCAGTTTACTAGCTCACGGGGAGCAGTTCTTC. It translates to CASSLLAHGEQFF. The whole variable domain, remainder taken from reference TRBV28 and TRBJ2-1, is DVKVTQSSRYLVKRTGEKVFLECVQDMDHENMFWYRQDPGLGLRLIYFSYDVKMKEKGDIPEGYSVSREKKERFSLILESASTNQTSMYLCASSLLAHGEQFFGPGTRLTVL.

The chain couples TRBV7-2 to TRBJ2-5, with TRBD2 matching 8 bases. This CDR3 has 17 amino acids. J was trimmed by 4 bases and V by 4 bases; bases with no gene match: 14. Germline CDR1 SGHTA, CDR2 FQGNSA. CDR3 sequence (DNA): TGTGCCAGCAGCTCCCCGGGGGGGCCCTCGAGAGGAGAGACCCAGTACTTC. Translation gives CASSSPGGPSRGETQYF.

The CDR3 coding sequence is TGCGCCAGCAGCTCGACGTCAGATACGCAGTATTTT. This gives the protein CASSSTSDTQYF. The gene calls are TRBV5-1 and TRBJ2-3; D is unclear. Trimming stripped 3 bases from V and 4 bases from J, with 6 bases between. Per the germline V gene, CDR1 is SGHRS and CDR2 is YFSETQ. CDR3 length: 12 residues.

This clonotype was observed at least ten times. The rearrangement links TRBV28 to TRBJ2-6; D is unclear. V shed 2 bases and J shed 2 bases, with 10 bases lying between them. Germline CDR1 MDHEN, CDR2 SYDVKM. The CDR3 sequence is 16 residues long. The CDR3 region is CASSLVPPPGANVLTF. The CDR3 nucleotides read TGTGCCAGCAGTTTAGTGCCCCCCCCTGGGGCCAACGTCCTGACTTTC.

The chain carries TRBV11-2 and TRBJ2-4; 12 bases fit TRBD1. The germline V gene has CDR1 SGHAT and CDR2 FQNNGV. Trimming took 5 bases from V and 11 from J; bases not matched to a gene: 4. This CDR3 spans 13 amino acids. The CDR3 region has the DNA TGTGCCAGCAGCCGGGGACAGGGGGCTTTTCAGTACTTC. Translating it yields CASSRGQGAFQYF. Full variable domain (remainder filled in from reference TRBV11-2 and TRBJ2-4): EAGVAQSPRYKIIEKRQSVAFWCNPISGHATLYWYQQILGQGPKLLIQFQNNGVVDDSQLPKDRFSAERLKGVDSTLKIQPAKLEDSAVYLCASSRGQGAFQYFGAGTRLSVL.